These T cell receptor beta chains were read from a single sample in a study of Ad26.COV2.S vaccination and SARS-CoV-2 variants. Assay: immunoSEQ multiplex PCR; the TCRdb copy retains only in-frame clones and omits some. The sample yields approximately 500,000 clones, about 83% seen once. Sample: peripheral blood, taken in a trial of Ad26.COV2.S vaccine versus placebo. The receptors shown here come from a person aged 18-65 years who received the Ad26.COV2.S COVID-19 vaccine or a placebo. The CDR3 runs from the conserved cysteine through the conserved F or W. Fields, in order: clone size, J gene, D gene, CDR3 length, V gene, CDR3 DNA, CDR3 protein. The D gene is left open where the match is weak. Clone size is given for some rows only: seen once, a few or many times, or a class if the clone is expanded.

abundance: NA; j_gene: TRBJ2-2; d_gene: NA; len: 16; v_gene: TRBV11-2; CDR3nt: TGTGCCAGCAGCTCCAAGGGGCAGGGTTTCACCGGGGAGCTGTTTTTT; CDR3aa: CASSSKGQGFTGELFF
abundance: NA; j_gene: TRBJ2-7; d_gene: NA; len: 15; v_gene: TRBV5-1; CDR3nt: TGCGCCAGCAGACCTAACCTAGCGCGTGGAGACGAGCAGTACTTC; CDR3aa: CASRPNLARGDEQYF
abundance: NA; j_gene: TRBJ2-2; d_gene: TRBD2; len: 16; v_gene: TRBV11-2; CDR3nt: TGTGCCAGCAGCGAGGGGACTAGCGGTAACACCGGGGAGCTGTTTTTT; CDR3aa: CASSEGTSGNTGELFF
abundance: NA; j_gene: TRBJ2-1; d_gene: TRBD1; len: 15; v_gene: TRBV5-4; CDR3nt: TGTGCCAGCAGCTCGGACCCCGGGACAGGGAATGAGCAGTTCTTC; CDR3aa: CASSSDPGTGNEQFF
abundance: NA; j_gene: TRBJ2-2; d_gene: TRBD1; len: 17; v_gene: TRBV5-6; CDR3nt: TGTGCCAGCAGGCCTCTGGGGGACAGGGGGACAACCGGGGAGCTGTTTTTT; CDR3aa: CASRPLGDRGTTGELFF
abundance: NA; j_gene: TRBJ2-7; d_gene: NA; len: 15; v_gene: TRBV7-3; CDR3nt: TGTGCCAGCAGCTTAGGCTCGGGAGTTAAGTACGAGCAGTACTTC; CDR3aa: CASSLGSGVKYEQYF
abundance: NA; j_gene: TRBJ2-7; d_gene: TRBD1; len: 14; v_gene: TRBV28; CDR3nt: TGTGCCAGCAGACCGGGACAGGGGCCGTGGGAGCAGTACTTC; CDR3aa: CASRPGQGPWEQYF
abundance: NA; j_gene: TRBJ2-5; d_gene: NA; len: 13; v_gene: TRBV5-1; CDR3nt: TGCGCCAGCAGCTTTGTGACCGAAGAGACCCAGTACTTC; CDR3aa: CASSFVTEETQYF
abundance: NA; j_gene: TRBJ2-7; d_gene: TRBD2; len: 15; v_gene: TRBV7-3; CDR3nt: TGTGCCAGCAGCCCCACTAGCGGCCCGTCGGGGCGGCAGTACTTC; CDR3aa: CASSPTSGPSGRQYF
abundance: NA; j_gene: TRBJ1-1; d_gene: NA; len: 15; v_gene: TRBV7-2; CDR3nt: TGTGCCAGCAGCTTAGTGGTATCGGGGTCCACTGAAGCTTTCTTT; CDR3aa: CASSLVVSGSTEAFF
abundance: NA; j_gene: TRBJ2-2; d_gene: NA; len: 10; v_gene: TRBV5-6; CDR3nt: TGTGCCAGGCAGACCGGGGAGCTGTTTTTT; CDR3aa: CARQTGELFF
abundance: NA; j_gene: TRBJ1-6; d_gene: NA; len: 14; v_gene: TRBV6-5; CDR3nt: TGTGCCAGCAGTTACGGAGAGGGGAATTCACCCCTCCACTTT; CDR3aa: CASSYGEGNSPLHF
abundance: NA; j_gene: TRBJ2-1; d_gene: TRBD2; len: 16; v_gene: TRBV9; CDR3nt: TGTGCCAGCCGTCCCCCCGGCGGGAGTACCTACAATGAGCAGTTCTTC; CDR3aa: CASRPPGGSTYNEQFF
abundance: once; j_gene: TRBJ1-1; d_gene: NA; len: 15; v_gene: TRBV7-9; CDR3nt: TGTGCCAGCAGCTTAGGAACCTCGGAGGACACTGAAGCTTTCTTT; CDR3aa: CASSLGTSEDTEAFF
abundance: NA; j_gene: TRBJ2-5; d_gene: TRBD1; len: 19; v_gene: TRBV4-2; CDR3nt: TGTGCCAGCAGCCAAGAAGGGAAGGGGTACAGGGGTTTAGGGGAGACCCAGTACTTC; CDR3aa: CASSQEGKGYRGLGETQYF
abundance: once; j_gene: TRBJ2-7; d_gene: TRBD2; len: 14; v_gene: TRBV7-2; CDR3nt: TGTGCCAGCAGCCCGGGACTAGCAACCTACGAGCAGTACTTC; CDR3aa: CASSPGLATYEQYF
abundance: NA; j_gene: TRBJ1-1; d_gene: TRBD1; len: 15; v_gene: TRBV27; CDR3nt: TGTGCCAGCAGTTCAGGGACAGGGAAGAACACTGAAGCTTTCTTT; CDR3aa: CASSSGTGKNTEAFF
abundance: NA; j_gene: TRBJ2-5; d_gene: TRBD1; len: 14; v_gene: TRBV24-1; CDR3nt: TGTGCCACCAGTGACCGAGACAGGGTGGAGACCCAGTACTTC; CDR3aa: CATSDRDRVETQYF
abundance: NA; j_gene: TRBJ1-4; d_gene: NA; len: 11; v_gene: TRBV30; CDR3nt: TGTGCCTGGGACTTTAATGAAAAACTGTTTTTT; CDR3aa: CAWDFNEKLFF
abundance: NA; j_gene: TRBJ2-2; d_gene: NA; len: 13; v_gene: TRBV7-2; CDR3nt: TGTGCCAGCAGCTTAGGAGGGACCGGGGAGCTGTTTTTT; CDR3aa: CASSLGGTGELFF
abundance: NA; j_gene: TRBJ2-6; d_gene: NA; len: 14; v_gene: TRBV7-9; CDR3nt: TGCGGAGTGGGCGACTTGACTGGGGCCAACGTCCTGACTTTC; CDR3aa: CGVGDLTGANVLTF
abundance: NA; j_gene: TRBJ2-3; d_gene: NA; len: 14; v_gene: TRBV9; CDR3nt: TGTGCCAGCAGCGTACAATGGGGGACAGATACGCAGTATTTT; CDR3aa: CASSVQWGTDTQYF
abundance: NA; j_gene: TRBJ1-2; d_gene: NA; len: 13; v_gene: TRBV7-9; CDR3nt: TGTGCCAGCAGCTTACCGGACATGCACGGCTACACCTTC; CDR3aa: CASSLPDMHGYTF
abundance: NA; j_gene: TRBJ2-3; d_gene: TRBD2; len: 15; v_gene: TRBV5-1; CDR3nt: TGCGCCAGCAGCTTGGGCGGGAGAGTCACAGATACGCAGTATTTT; CDR3aa: CASSLGGRVTDTQYF
abundance: NA; j_gene: TRBJ2-1; d_gene: TRBD2; len: 19; v_gene: TRBV7-2; CDR3nt: TGTGCCAGCAGCTTTAGAGGCGGGGCTAGCGGGAGGGCGGACAATGAGCAGTTCTTC; CDR3aa: CASSFRGGASGRADNEQFF
abundance: few; j_gene: TRBJ1-6; d_gene: NA; len: 17; v_gene: TRBV6-2/TRBV6-3; CDR3nt: TGTGCCAGCAGTTATTCTTCGTCCAAGATGGGGAATTCACCCCTCCACTTT; CDR3aa: CASSYSSSKMGNSPLHF
abundance: few; j_gene: TRBJ1-3; d_gene: TRBD1; len: 16; v_gene: TRBV5-1; CDR3nt: TGCGCCAGCAGCTCGGGGGACAGTCGCTCTGGAAACACCATATATTTT; CDR3aa: CASSSGDSRSGNTIYF
abundance: NA; j_gene: TRBJ2-2; d_gene: NA; len: 13; v_gene: TRBV2; CDR3nt: TGTGCCAGCGGGGGGGCAGGCACCGGGGAGCTGTTTTTT; CDR3aa: CASGGAGTGELFF
abundance: NA; j_gene: TRBJ2-1; d_gene: NA; len: 13; v_gene: TRBV30; CDR3nt: TGTGCCTGGAGTGCCCGCACTAGGGGAGAGCAGTTCTTC; CDR3aa: CAWSARTRGEQFF
abundance: NA; j_gene: TRBJ1-5; d_gene: NA; len: 15; v_gene: TRBV6-6; CDR3nt: TGTGCCAGCATCCTGGGGGGGGGAGGCAATCAGCCCCAGCATTTT; CDR3aa: CASILGGGGNQPQHF
abundance: NA; j_gene: TRBJ2-3; d_gene: TRBD2; len: 15; v_gene: TRBV19; CDR3nt: TGTGCCAGTAGTATCGGGACTAGCGGCACAGATACGCAGTATTTT; CDR3aa: CASSIGTSGTDTQYF
abundance: once; j_gene: TRBJ2-4; d_gene: TRBD1; len: 14; v_gene: TRBV11-3; CDR3nt: TGTGCCAGCAGCACTGGGGACAGTCCAAACATTCAGTACTTC; CDR3aa: CASSTGDSPNIQYF
abundance: NA; j_gene: TRBJ2-7; d_gene: NA; len: 15; v_gene: TRBV5-1; CDR3nt: TGCGCCAGCAGCTTGGCGGGTGGCAGGGGCTACGAGCAGTACTTC; CDR3aa: CASSLAGGRGYEQYF
abundance: NA; j_gene: TRBJ2-1; d_gene: TRBD2; len: 15; v_gene: TRBV19; CDR3nt: TGTGCCAGTACCGAGACTAGCGGGAGGGAGAATGAGCAGTTCTTC; CDR3aa: CASTETSGRENEQFF
abundance: NA; j_gene: TRBJ1-2; d_gene: NA; len: 13; v_gene: TRBV18; CDR3nt: TGTGCCAGCTCACCCCCTGTGGACTATGGCTACACCTTC; CDR3aa: CASSPPVDYGYTF
abundance: once; j_gene: TRBJ2-3; d_gene: NA; len: 15; v_gene: TRBV5-1; CDR3nt: TGCGCCAGCAGCTTGGCCAGATCAGGCTCAGATACGCAGTATTTT; CDR3aa: CASSLARSGSDTQYF
abundance: once; j_gene: TRBJ2-2; d_gene: NA; len: 16; v_gene: TRBV9; CDR3nt: TGTGCCAGCAGCGCCCCGGGAGTGCAGGGTACCGGGGAGCTGTTTTTT; CDR3aa: CASSAPGVQGTGELFF
abundance: NA; j_gene: TRBJ2-1; d_gene: TRBD2; len: 16; v_gene: TRBV6-5; CDR3nt: TGTGCCAGCAGTTACCGAGCGGGAGCCCCTCGGAATGAGCAGTTCTTC; CDR3aa: CASSYRAGAPRNEQFF
abundance: NA; j_gene: TRBJ2-5; d_gene: NA; len: 12; v_gene: TRBV12-3/TRBV12-4; CDR3nt: TGTGCCAGCAGTTTAGTAGGAGAGACCCAGTACTTC; CDR3aa: CASSLVGETQYF
abundance: NA; j_gene: TRBJ1-4; d_gene: NA; len: 17; v_gene: TRBV4-3; CDR3nt: TGCGCCAGCAGCCAACTCTCCGCGGGGGCGGCTAATGAAAAACTGTTTTTT; CDR3aa: CASSQLSAGAANEKLFF
abundance: NA; j_gene: TRBJ2-3; d_gene: TRBD1; len: 18; v_gene: TRBV3-1/TRBV3-2; CDR3nt: TGTGCCAGCAGCCCGGATTTGGGACAGGGGGCTCGGACAGATACGCAGTATTTT; CDR3aa: CASSPDLGQGARTDTQYF
abundance: NA; j_gene: TRBJ2-3; d_gene: NA; len: 15; v_gene: TRBV4-1; CDR3nt: TGCGCCAGCAGTTCGGGGGCGATAGACACAGATACGCAGTATTTT; CDR3aa: CASSSGAIDTDTQYF
abundance: NA; j_gene: TRBJ2-7; d_gene: NA; len: 13; v_gene: TRBV3-1/TRBV3-2; CDR3nt: TGTGCCAGCAAATCAGCTGGGTCCTACGAGCAGTACTTC; CDR3aa: CASKSAGSYEQYF
abundance: NA; j_gene: TRBJ2-3; d_gene: NA; len: 10; v_gene: TRBV20-1; CDR3nt: TGCAGTGCTAGAGAGGTTACGCAGTATTTT; CDR3aa: CSAREVTQYF
abundance: NA; j_gene: TRBJ2-5; d_gene: NA; len: 14; v_gene: TRBV9; CDR3nt: TGTGCCAGCAGCCGTCTAGGGGCGGGAGAGACCCAGTACTTC; CDR3aa: CASSRLGAGETQYF